The 21 T cell receptor beta chains below come from one sample, sequenced in a study of T cells in tumors after PD-1 blockade. Only in-frame clones appear in the TCRdb table, and some are missing; sequencing was by immunoSEQ multiplex PCR. The sample records more than 12,000 clones, around 62% being singletons. The material was tumor tissue, obtained after anti-PD-1 treatment. Receptors originate from a human donor with cutaneous squamous cell carcinoma.

The gene calls are TRBV30 and TRBJ1-2, with D possibly TRBD1 on 6 matching bases. CDR1 and CDR2 from the germline V gene are GTSNPN and SVGIG (reference sequence). CDR3 length: 14 amino acids. V was shortened by 6 bases and J by 0 bases, with 14 bases between the two germline ends. CDR3 nucleotide sequence: TGTGCCTGCTATGGAGGGGGGCCTAACTATGGCTACACCTTC. It codes for CACYGGGPNYGYTF. The variable domain in full, completed from reference TRBV30 and TRBJ1-2, reads SQTIHQWPATLVQPVGSPLSLECTVEGTSNPNLYWYRQAAGRGLQLLFYSVGIGQISSEVPQNLSASRPQDRQFILSSKKLLLSDSGFYLCACYGGGPNYGYTFGSGTRLTVV.

V gene TRBV9 combines with J gene TRBJ1-3; D gene ambiguous. The ends were cut back, 5 bases at V and 4 bases at J, with 7 bases in the middle. This CDR3 has 12 residues. The germline CDR1 and CDR2 sequences are SGDLS and YYNGEE. Written as DNA, the CDR3 is TGTGCCAGCAGTCTTTCCGGAAACACCATATATTTT. This gives the protein CASSLSGNTIYF.

This chain uses TRBV20-1 with TRBJ1-1; 9 nucleotides line up with TRBD1. Germline CDR1 DFQATT, CDR2 SNEGSKA (reference sequence). The CDR3 covers 14 residues. V was pared by 3 bases and J by 11 bases, with 13 bases of the junction left unmatched. The CDR3 is CSASSWDRVNVAFF. For the CDR3, the DNA is TGCAGTGCTAGTTCCTGGGACAGGGTCAACGTGGCTTTCTTT.

The chain employs TRBV20-1 and TRBJ1-2, with D unclear. The CDR3 has 11 amino acids. The germline V and J ends were trimmed by 5 bases and 6 bases, with 10 bases remaining between them. Per germline, CDR1 DFQATT and CDR2 SNEGSKA (reference sequence). CDR3 sequence: CSADDINGYTF. The CDR3 DNA is TGCAGTGCTGACGACATCAATGGCTACACCTTC.

This rearrangement joins TRBV5-4 to TRBJ1-4; 11 positions match TRBD1. The CDR3 covers 18 residues. The V gene's germline CDR1 is SGHNT and CDR2 YYREEE (reference sequence). The V gene end was trimmed by 0 bases and the J gene end by 1 base; junction bases not matched to a gene: 5. The CDR3 region is CASSLGDRGRRTNEKLFF. The CDR3 DNA is TGTGCCAGCAGCTTGGGGGACAGGGGGAGAAGAACTAATGAAAAACTGTTTTTT. Complete variable domain (other parts from reference TRBV5-4 and TRBJ1-4): ETGVTQSPTHLIKTRGQQVTLRCSSQSGHNTVSWYQQALGQGPQFIFQYYREEENGRGNFPPRFSGLQFPNYSSELNVNALELDDSALYLCASSLGDRGRRTNEKLFFGSGTQLSVL.

The rearrangement links TRBV2 to TRBJ2-1; the D gene is possibly TRBD2 (6 bases). CDR3 size: 14 residues. Trimming cost V 3 bases and J 7 bases, with 13 bases left between them. In germline, CDR1 is SNHLY, CDR2 FYNNEI. CDR3 coding DNA: TGTGCCAGCAGTGAGCACGGGAGTAGGAATGAGCAGTTCTTC. It translates to CASSEHGSRNEQFF.

This chain connects TRBV7-2 to TRBJ2-7; D is undetermined. The V gene lost 4 bases and the J gene lost 0 bases, with 7 bases spanning the gap. The germline gives CDR1 SGHTA, CDR2 FQGNSA. This CDR3 comprises 13 residues. Here the CDR3 reads CASSSPSSYEQYF. DNA for the CDR3: TGTGCCAGCAGCTCCCCTAGCTCCTACGAGCAGTACTTC.

The chain combines TRBV6-4 with TRBJ1-1, with D uncertain. CDR1 and CDR2 from the germline V gene are MRHNA and SNTAGT. The V gene lost 6 bases and the J gene lost 1 base, with 12 bases spanning the gap. CDR3 length: 14 amino acids. CDR3 bases: TGTGCCAGCAGGACCTTGGACGGGAACACTGAAGCTTTCTTT. Its protein is CASRTLDGNTEAFF.

The chain recombines TRBV6-4 with TRBJ1-1; D perhaps matches TRBD1 (6 bases). The CDR3 runs 16 residues. Trimming took off 7 bases at V and 6 bases at J, with 24 bases between the two ends. Germline V gene sequence: CDR1 MRHNA, CDR2 SNTAGT. This CDR3 reads CASIERGAPPVPEAFF. The DNA of the CDR3 is TGTGCCAGCATCGAGCGGGGGGCGCCCCCTGTCCCTGAAGCTTTCTTT.

The chain links TRBV14 to TRBJ2-7, with TRBD1 identical over 7 bases. Germline V CDR1 and CDR2: SGHDN, FVKESK. J lost 4 bases, V lost 2 bases, and 14 bases had no gene match. This CDR3 comprises 17 residues. CDR3: CASSQLGRGQAIYEQYF. CDR3 nucleotide sequence: TGTGCCAGCAGCCAACTAGGGAGAGGACAGGCTATTTACGAGCAGTACTTC.

This clone occurred a few times. This sequence joins TRBV18 and TRBJ1-6; D gene ambiguous. The CDR3 spans 13 residues. The V end was cut by 2 bases, the J end by 6 bases, with 5 bases between. The V gene's germline CDR1 is KGHSH and CDR2 LQKENI. The CDR3 DNA sequence: TGTGCCAGCTCACCAGGAATTAATTCACCCCTCCACTTT. Translating gives CASSPGINSPLHF. The whole variable domain, filled in from reference TRBV18 and TRBJ1-6, reads NAGVMQNPRHLVRRRGQEARLRCSPMKGHSHVYWYRQLPEEGLKFMVYLQKENIIDESGMPKERFSAEFPKEGPSILRIQQVVRGDSAAYFCASSPGINSPLHFGNGTRLTVT.

This chain joins TRBV27 and TRBJ2-7, with 8 bases fitting TRBD1. Germline V gives CDR1 MNHEY, CDR2 SMNVEV (reference sequence). The ends lost 9 bases at V and 2 bases at J; junction bases unmatched: 6. This CDR3 is built from 13 residues. CDR3 region: CASSDRGPYEQYF. The CDR3 bases are TGTGCCAGTTCAGACAGGGGCCCCTACGAGCAGTACTTC.

The V gene is TRBV2, the J gene TRBJ1-2; a weak D match, TRBD1 (5 bases). V lost 8 bases and J lost 5, with 15 bases in between. CDR1 is SNHLY, CDR2 FYNNEI, per germline. This CDR3 is built from 13 residues. CDR3 sequence (DNA): TGTGCCAGCTCGGCTGACAGCACTTATGGCTACACCTTC. Encoded protein: CASSADSTYGYTF.

This clone was seen more than once but under ten times. The chain couples TRBV28 to TRBJ2-7; 9 positions match TRBD2. J was trimmed by 5 bases and V by 1 base; bases with no gene match: 9. The germline gives CDR1 MDHEN, CDR2 SYDVKM. CDR3 length: 16 residues. The DNA of the CDR3 is TGTGCCAGCAGTTTATTTGTTGCGGGAGGGATCAACGAGCAGTACTTC. Its translation: CASSLFVAGGINEQYF. Full variable domain (missing parts from reference TRBV28 and TRBJ2-7): DVKVTQSSRYLVKRTGEKVFLECVQDMDHENMFWYRQDPGLGLRLIYFSYDVKMKEKGDIPEGYSVSREKKERFSLILESASTNQTSMYLCASSLFVAGGINEQYFGPGTRLTVT.

This chain links TRBV5-4 with TRBJ2-7; TRBD2 agrees at 10 bases. With 4 bases clipped from V and 0 bases from J, the junction kept 4 bases outside the gene matches. Germline V gives CDR1 SGHNT, CDR2 YYREEE (reference sequence). The CDR3 extends over 15 amino acids. The CDR3, as DNA: TGTGCCAGCAGCCTAGGACTAGCGGCCTCCTACGAGCAGTACTTC. Protein product: CASSLGLAASYEQYF.

The genes are TRBV11-3 and TRBJ1-1; no definite D call. Trimming removed 1 base at V and 1 base at J, with 10 bases between. CDR3 length: 15 amino acids. From germline, CDR1 is SGHNT and CDR2 YENEEA. CDR3 nucleotides: TGTGCCAGCAGCTTAGCTCCAGGCACGAACACTGAAGCTTTCTTT. It codes for CASSLAPGTNTEAFF.

In its sample, this clone was seen a few times. The chain joins TRBV5-5 to TRBJ2-7; D unresolved. This CDR3 spans 14 amino acids. V was shortened by 3 bases and J by 0 bases, with 10 bases between the two germline ends. CDR1 SGHKS and CDR2 YYEKEE come from the germline V gene (reference sequence). The CDR3 loop is CASSSVQSSYEQYF. The DNA of the CDR3 is TGTGCCAGCAGCTCGGTACAGAGCTCCTACGAGCAGTACTTC.

This chain uses TRBV6-5 with TRBJ1-5; no definite D call. This CDR3 contains 14 residues. The germline V gene encodes CDR1 MNHEY and CDR2 SVGAGI. Deletions cut 5 bases from V and 8 bases from J, with 16 bases between. As DNA, the CDR3 is TGTGCCAGCAGTACCCCACGGGTTGGTAAGCCCCAGCATTTT. Its protein product is CASSTPRVGKPQHF.

This clone has a handful of counts. The rearrangement links TRBV18 to TRBJ1-5; no reliable D call. The CDR3 consists of 14 residues. The ends were cut back, 4 bases at V and 4 bases at J, with 11 bases in the middle. Germline V CDR1 and CDR2: KGHSH, LQKENI. The CDR3 region has the DNA TGTGCCAGCTCACGGTCCGGTCCTAATCAGCCCCAGCATTTT. Protein: CASSRSGPNQPQHF. Drawing the rest from reference TRBV18 and TRBJ1-5, the complete variable domain is NAGVMQNPRHLVRRRGQEARLRCSPMKGHSHVYWYRQLPEEGLKFMVYLQKENIIDESGMPKERFSAEFPKEGPSILRIQQVVRGDSAAYFCASSRSGPNQPQHFGDGTRLSIL.

The chain carries TRBV24-1 and TRBJ1-5; D remains ambiguous. Per the germline V gene, CDR1 is KGHDR and CDR2 is SFDVKD. The V and J ends lost 5 bases and 0 bases respectively, with 7 bases between them. The CDR3 is 14 residues long. CDR3 bases: TGTGCCACCAGTGGACATGGTAGCAATCAGCCCCAGCATTTT. Encoded protein: CATSGHGSNQPQHF.

There are a few counts of this clone. V is TRBV6-5 and J is TRBJ1-2; D is uncertain. Germline CDR1 MNHEY, CDR2 SVGAGI. V lost 4 bases, J lost 4 bases, and 13 bases lay in between. This CDR3 has 14 amino acids. CDR3 sequence reads: CASSLNPVSYGYTF. The CDR3 nucleotides are TGTGCCAGCAGTTTAAATCCTGTGTCCTATGGCTACACCTTC.